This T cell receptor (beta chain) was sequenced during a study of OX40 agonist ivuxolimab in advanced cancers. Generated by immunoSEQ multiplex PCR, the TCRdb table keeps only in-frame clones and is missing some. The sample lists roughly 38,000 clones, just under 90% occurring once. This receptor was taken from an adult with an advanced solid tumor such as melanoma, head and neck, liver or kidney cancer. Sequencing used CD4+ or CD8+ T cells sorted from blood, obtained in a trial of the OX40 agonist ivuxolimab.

The CDR3 loop is CASSTASSYNEQFF. CDR3 in DNA: TGTGCCAGCAGCACCGCGAGCTCCTACAATGAGCAGTTCTTC. This sequence joins TRBV7-2 and TRBJ2-1; D gene uncertain. Trimming stripped 5 bases from V and 0 bases from J, with 8 bases between. Looked up from germline, CDR1 is SGHTA and CDR2 is FQGNSA. This CDR3 has 14 amino acids.